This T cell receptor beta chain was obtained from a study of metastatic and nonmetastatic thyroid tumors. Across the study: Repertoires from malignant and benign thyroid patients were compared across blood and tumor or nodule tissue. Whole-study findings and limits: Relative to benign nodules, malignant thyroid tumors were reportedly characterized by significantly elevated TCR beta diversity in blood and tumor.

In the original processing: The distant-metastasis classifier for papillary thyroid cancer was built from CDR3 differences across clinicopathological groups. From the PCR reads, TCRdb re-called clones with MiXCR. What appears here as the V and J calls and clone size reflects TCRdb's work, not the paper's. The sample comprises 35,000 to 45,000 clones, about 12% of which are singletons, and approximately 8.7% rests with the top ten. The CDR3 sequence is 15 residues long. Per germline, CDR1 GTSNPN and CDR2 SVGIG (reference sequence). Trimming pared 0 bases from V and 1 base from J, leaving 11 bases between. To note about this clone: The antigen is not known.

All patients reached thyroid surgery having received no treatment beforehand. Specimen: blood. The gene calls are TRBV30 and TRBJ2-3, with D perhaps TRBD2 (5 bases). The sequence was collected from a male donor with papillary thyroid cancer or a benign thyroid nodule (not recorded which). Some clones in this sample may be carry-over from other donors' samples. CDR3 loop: CAWSVGAAGTDTQYF. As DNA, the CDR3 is TGTGCCTGGAGTGTGGGCGCAGCGGGCACAGATACGCAGTATTTT.